This TCR beta chain was recorded in a study of response to subunit inactivated influenza vaccine. From the RT-PCR reads, TCRdb called clonotypes with MiXCR, one entry per CDR3 protein. This table holds approximately 570,000 distinct CDR3 sequences, around 8% found once. The CDR3 covers 17 residues. The germline V gene encodes CDR1 MNHNS and CDR2 SASEGT. Losses at the gene ends were 6 bases for V and 1 base for J; bases not matched to a gene: 7. This clonotype was counted at least ten times. The specimen was PBMCs from blood, collected roughly 24 months after vaccination. The chain has TRBV6-1 and TRBJ2-4, with 12 bases that match TRBD1. The sequence was collected from a man between 50 and 75 years old who received an inactivated influenza vaccine. The CDR3 nucleotides are TGTGCCAGCAGGGGACAGGGGGCTGGGTCGGCCAAAAACATTCAGTACTTC. This codes for CASRGQGAGSAKNIQYF.